This TCR beta chain was observed in a study of control samples from healthy donors and cancer patients. CDR3 length equals 12 residues. Germline V gene data show CDR1 as LNHDA and CDR2 as SQIVND (reference sequence). V was shortened by 3 bases and J by 0 bases, with 2 bases between the two germline ends. This table comes from immunoSEQ multiplex PCR, and its TCRdb copy is limited to in-frame clones, with some not included. Among 20,000 to 25,000 clones listed, more than 75% were seen once. The rearrangement uses TRBV19 and TRBJ1-1; D not certain. The sequenced sample was PBMCs. This TCR was sampled from a woman in her sixties with head and neck cancer. CDR3 protein: CASSILNTEAFF. CDR3 nucleotides: TGTGCCAGTAGTATCCTGAACACTGAAGCTTTCTTT.